These T cell receptor beta chains were read from a single sample in a study of post-analysis software for immune sequencing data. Each CDR3 protein gets one entry after TCRdb re-called the PCR reads with MiXCR. There are around 160,000 distinct CDR3 sequences in the sample; around 34% occur only once, and 28% lies in the top ten. The sequenced sample was blood, obtained after autologous hematopoietic stem cell transplantation. The source of these receptors is a girl aged 10 to 17 with multiple sclerosis. Both conserved end residues are part of each CDR3. D genes are given only for firm matches. Size values are once, few and many counts, or a class for expanded clones, and some rows have none.

CDR3nt,CDR3aa,j_gene,d_gene,v_gene,abundance
TGTGCCAGCAGTGAACAATGGGGGGGGACTAGCGGCTCCTACGAGCAGTACTTT,CASSEQWGGTSGSYEQYF,TRBJ2-7,TRBD2,TRBV6-1,NA
TGCAGCGTTGCAGACACAAATGAGCAGTTCTTC,CSVADTNEQFF,TRBJ2-1,NA,TRBV29-1,many
TGTGCCAGCAGCTTAGGTAGGGCCTACGAGCAGTACTTC,CASSLGRAYEQYF,TRBJ2-7,NA,TRBV7-9,many
TGTGCCAGCAGCTCCACCGACGGATCCTACGAGCAGTACTTC,CASSSTDGSYEQYF,TRBJ2-7,NA,TRBV7-8,few
TGCGCCAGCAGCCCTCGACTAGCGGGGCCTCCGGACCAAGAGACCCAGTACTTC,CASSPRLAGPPDQETQYF,TRBJ2-5,TRBD2,TRBV4-3,once
TGCAGTGCTATCGGGAGGAGAGAGACCCAGTACTTC,CSAIGRRETQYF,TRBJ2-5,TRBD2,TRBV20-1,many
TGCGCCAGCAGCTACAATGACAGGACGGGCATATACGAGCAGTACTTC,CASSYNDRTGIYEQYF,TRBJ2-7,NA,TRBV5-1,few
TGTGCCAGCAGCTTAGATGTGGCAGCGTACGAGCAGTACTTC,CASSLDVAAYEQYF,TRBJ2-7,NA,TRBV7-2,NA
TGCGCCAGCAGCCAAGGTCTAGCGGGACCCTACGAGCAGTACTTC,CASSQGLAGPYEQYF,TRBJ2-7,TRBD2,TRBV4-3,few
TGTGCCAGCAGTCAGAGGGCCGGAGAGACCCAGTACTTC,CASSQRAGETQYF,TRBJ2-5,NA,TRBV12-3/TRBV12-4,NA
TGTGCCAGCAGCTTAGATACCCCGAGGCAGTACTTC,CASSLDTPRQYF,TRBJ2-5,NA,TRBV11-2,NA